This section outlines one TCR beta chain sequence together with its context. These data belong to a study of blood T cell repertoires in COVID-19. Study context: PBMCs, B-cell-depleted T cells, or T cells provided the cDNA or gDNA that made up the material.

Study members were between roughly 18 and 89 years old and lived in approximately 25 US regions. In the original processing: Reference gene primer amplification gave nucleated cell count estimates. Data came from immunoSEQ multiplex PCR; TCRdb stores just in-frame clones and leaves some out. V, J and clone size derive from that table, while D and trimming were established from the DNA sequence. The table has around 190,000 clones, under 80% seen once; the top ten hold roughly a sixth. The TCR was taken from a woman aged 50 to 60 with acute COVID-19. The sample was PBMCs or T cells enriched from blood (not recorded which).

The DNA of the CDR3 is TGTGCCAGCAGCCCAATGCTAGCGGGGGGACAAGAGACCCAGTACTTC. As protein: CASSPMLAGGQETQYF. The rearrangement links TRBV5-8 to TRBJ2-5; 11 bases map to TRBD2. CDR3 length: 16 amino acids. V lost 4 bases to trimming and J lost 2 bases; unmatched junction nucleotides: 7. CDR1 is SGHTS, CDR2 YDEGEE, per germline.